This T cell receptor beta chain was captured in a study of T cell repertoires and HLA-DP antigens. Study at large: CD4+ T cells were cocultured with HeLa cells expressing HLA-DP. Donors were two male and one female, aged 18-to-29 to 60-to-69. DNA input averaged roughly 230 ng in sorted CD137+CD4+ and 1,200 ng in pre-culture CD4+.

Using immunoSEQ multiplex PCR, the repertoire was profiled, and TCRdb retains in-frame clones only, with some absent. Of around 110,000 clones listed, about 91% are singletons. General study findings and limits: Against one allele, clones undetected before culture averaged about 34%; against the other, 50.6%.

Trimming took off 5 bases at V and 1 base at J, with 9 bases between the two ends. Germline CDR1 is KGHSH and CDR2 is LQKENI. The CDR3 spans 14 residues. About this clone itself: Antigen specificity is unknown.

This TCR was sampled from a woman younger than 30 in good health and CMV-seronegative. The chain employs TRBV18 and TRBJ2-4; unclear D gene. Sequencing used CD4+ T cells from PBMCs. This CDR3 is CASSSAGAKNIQYF. DNA of the CDR3: TGTGCCAGCTCATCGGCTGGGGCCAAAAACATTCAGTACTTC.